The 30 T cell receptor beta chains below were found in one sample sequenced in a study of technical replicates of blood from several donors. TCRdb's copy holds only in-frame clones and misses some; the assay was immunoSEQ multiplex PCR. Of around 85,000 clones listed, just under 95% were seen once; the top ten hold over 0.2%. Specimen: T cells isolated from PBMCs. These receptors were taken from a human donor in good health.

The table lists this clone with a count of one. Here the CDR3 reads CASSPPVTGVYEQYF. CDR3 sequence (DNA): TGTGCCAGCAGTCCACCGGTGACAGGAGTCTACGAGCAGTACTTC. The V and J genes are TRBV7-9 and TRBJ2-7, with D tentatively TRBD1 (6 bases). The ends were cut back, 6 bases at V and 3 bases at J, with 18 bases in the middle. The length of the CDR3 is 15 residues. Germline loops: CDR1 SEHNR, CDR2 FQNEAQ (reference sequence).

V gene TRBV30 combines with J gene TRBJ1-6; possible D gene TRBD1, 6 bases. In germline, CDR1 is GTSNPN, CDR2 SVGIG (reference sequence). The CDR3 has 13 residues. Trimming took 4 bases from V and 10 from J, leaving 14 bases between them. The DNA for the CDR3 is TGTGCCTGGAAAGGGGGAAGCTGGTCACCCCTCCACTTT. This gives the protein CAWKGGSWSPLHF. Filled out from reference TRBV30 and TRBJ1-6, the complete variable domain reads SQTIHQWPATLVQPVGSPLSLECTVEGTSNPNLYWYRQAAGRGLQLLFYSVGIGQISSEVPQNLSASRPQDRQFILSSKKLLLSDSGFYLCAWKGGSWSPLHFGNGTRLTVT.

This clone was recorded once. The chain is built from TRBV4-1 and TRBJ2-4; D call uncertain. The germline V gene has CDR1 MGHRA and CDR2 YSYEKL. Trimming removed 5 bases from V and 4 bases from J, with 12 bases in between. This CDR3 contains 14 residues. The CDR3 loop reads CASSSREKKNIQYF. DNA for the CDR3: TGCGCCAGCAGCTCACGAGAGAAAAAAAACATTCAGTACTTC.

The genes are TRBV2 and TRBJ2-7, with no clear D. V was trimmed by 6 bases and J by 0 bases, leaving 18 bases between them. The CDR3 spans 16 residues. CDR1 SNHLY and CDR2 FYNNEI come from the germline V gene. This chain's CDR3 is CASRPQAGLSSYEQYF. Here the CDR3 DNA reads TGTGCCAGCAGACCCCAGGCTGGGCTGAGCTCCTACGAGCAGTACTTC.

In its sample, this clone was seen once. This chain connects TRBV6-4 to TRBJ2-2, with a possible D match to TRBD1 (5 bases). Germline V gene sequence: CDR1 MRHNA, CDR2 SNTAGT. The CDR3 runs to 14 residues. Trimming shortened V by 8 bases and J by 4 bases, and 14 bases separated the two germline ends. The CDR3 DNA reads as TGTGCCAGCCGTGTTCGACAGACCACCGGGGAGCTGTTTTTT. Its translation is CASRVRQTTGELFF.

The chain combines TRBV5-3 with TRBJ2-5; TRBD1 matches 9 bases. TRBV5-3 is known as an ORF, though its function is uncertain. CDR3 length: 16 amino acids. The V gene end was trimmed by 7 bases and the J gene end by 6 bases; junction bases not matched to a gene: 16. CDR3 DNA sequence: TGTGCCAGAGTTCCCCGGGACAGGGCTCTCCGAAAGACCCAGTACTTC. Protein: CARVPRDRALRKTQYF.

This clone was observed once. J is TRBJ2-6 and V is TRBV29-1; perhaps TRBD1 as D (5 bases). The V end lost 0 bases, the J end lost 0 bases, and 24 bases lay between the germline ends. CDR3 size: 21 residues. Germline CDR1 is SQVTM and CDR2 is ANQGSEA. The CDR3 reads CSVEDLRQRKVLGSGANVLTF. In DNA form, the CDR3 reads TGCAGCGTTGAAGATCTTCGACAGAGAAAAGTATTGGGCTCTGGGGCCAACGTCCTGACTTTC.

The V and J genes are TRBV19 and TRBJ2-7, with TRBD2 matching 8 bases. Germline-derived CDR1 and CDR2 are LNHDA and SQIVND (reference sequence). The CDR3 sequence is 14 residues long. The ends lost 4 bases at V and 3 bases at J; junction bases unmatched: 5. The CDR3 here is CASSTERESYEQYF. CDR3 nucleotide sequence: TGTGCCAGTAGTACTGAGCGGGAGAGCTACGAGCAGTACTTC.

This clone has a single count. CDR3 nucleotide sequence: TGTGCCAGCAGCCCGACCATGGACAGGGCCGGGGAGCTGTTTTTT. Its protein product is CASSPTMDRAGELFF. The rearrangement uses TRBV7-9 and TRBJ2-2; 8 nucleotides agree with TRBD1. Germline trimming cut 5 bases from V and 6 bases from J; bases unmatched to any gene: 8. Germline V CDR1 and CDR2: SEHNR, FQNEAQ (reference sequence). The CDR3 totals 15 residues.

V usage is TRBV4-2 and J usage is TRBJ2-7; 11 positions agree with TRBD2. The CDR3 contains 15 residues. Germline trimming cut 4 bases from V and 7 bases from J; bases unmatched to any gene: 9. Germline CDR1 reads LGHNA; CDR2 reads YNFKEQ. CDR3 loop: CASSPNSGGGWEQYF. The DNA for the CDR3 is TGTGCCAGCAGCCCCAATAGCGGGGGGGGCTGGGAGCAGTACTTC.

This chain uses TRBV7-9 with TRBJ2-1, with TRBD2 matching 11 bases. The CDR3 runs to 14 residues. CDR1 SEHNR and CDR2 FQNEAQ come from the germline V gene (reference sequence). J lost 8 bases, V lost 5 bases, and 5 bases had no gene match. The CDR3 region has the DNA TGTGCCAGCAGCGGAGGACTAGCGGGCGATGAGCAGTTCTTC. It is translated as CASSGGLAGDEQFF.

The chain employs TRBV19 and TRBJ1-5; D perhaps matches TRBD1 (5 bases). Germline CDR1 LNHDA, CDR2 SQIVND (reference sequence). The CDR3 sequence is 14 residues long. V was trimmed by 4 bases and J by 7 bases, leaving 14 bases between them. The CDR3 region is CASSSRAGLQPQHF. CDR3 DNA sequence: TGTGCCAGTAGTAGTCGGGCAGGGCTCCAGCCCCAGCATTTT.

V and J are TRBV14 and TRBJ2-3, with 9 bases that match TRBD2. The J segment lost 4 bases and the V segment lost 1 base, leaving 6 bases of the junction unmatched. The CDR3 covers 16 residues. The germline V gene has CDR1 SGHDN and CDR2 FVKESK. DNA for the CDR3: TGTGCCAGCAGCCAAGGGCGGGGGGGCCGCGCAGATACGCAGTATTTT. It encodes CASSQGRGGRADTQYF. The full variable domain, with the rest looked up from reference TRBV14 and TRBJ2-3, is EAGVTQFPSHSVIEKGQTVTLRCDPISGHDNLYWYRRVMGKEIKFLLHFVKESKQDESGMPNNRFLAERTGGTYSTLKVQPAELEDSGVYFCASSQGRGGRADTQYFGPGTRLTVL.

This clone was detected once. The genes are TRBV19 and TRBJ1-2; TRBD1 matches at 9 bases. CDR1 and CDR2 (germline): LNHDA, SQIVND (reference sequence). The CDR3 has 13 residues. Trimming removed 5 bases from V and 6 bases from J; junction bases left unmatched: 4. The CDR3 coding sequence is TGTGCCAGTAGTCCTCGACAGGGGGATGGCTACACCTTC. Translation: CASSPRQGDGYTF.

A remark on this clone: A junction end diverges from the germline sequence, so it may reflect a read error. The chain links TRBV7-8 to TRBJ2-7; TRBD2 aligns across 8 bases. Germline V CDR1 and CDR2: SGHVS, FQNEAQ. This CDR3 has 13 residues. The chain's CDR3 is CASSLGGKLAEEF. The CDR3 DNA sequence: TGTGCCAGCAGCTTAGGAGGAAAACTAGCGGAAGAGTTC.

The V call is TRBV5-4, the J call TRBJ2-6; D unresolved. The CDR3 loop spans 13 amino acids. Germline loops: CDR1 SGHNT, CDR2 YYREEE (reference sequence). V lost 8 bases to trimming and J lost 1 base, with 7 bases between them. DNA for the CDR3: TGTGCCAGTCTGGAGTCTGGGGCCAACGTCCTGACTTTC. It is translated as CASLESGANVLTF.

The chain carries TRBV6-5 and TRBJ2-1; 7 bases align to TRBD1. Germline CDR1 MNHEY, CDR2 SVGAGI. The trim removed 0 bases at V and 9 bases at J, leaving 5 bases unmatched. There are 14 residues in the CDR3. CDR3 in amino acids: CASSYSFRDSEQFF. The CDR3 DNA reads TGTGCCAGCAGTTACTCGTTTAGGGACAGTGAGCAGTTCTTC.

The V call is TRBV5-5, the J call TRBJ1-2; TRBD1 might be the D (5 bases). Germline CDR1 reads SGHKS; CDR2 reads YYEKEE (reference sequence). V was clipped by 6 bases and J by 4 bases, with 22 bases between them. The CDR3 extends over 16 amino acids. CDR3 region: CASIPGGARLTYGYTF. In nucleotides, the CDR3 is TGTGCCAGCATACCGGGTGGGGCCCGGCTAACCTATGGCTACACCTTC.

V and J are TRBV19 and TRBJ2-2; no clear D. This CDR3 has 14 residues. Looked up from germline, CDR1 is LNHDA and CDR2 is SQIVND (reference sequence). V lost 11 bases and J 1 base, leaving 14 bases between the germline ends. The CDR3: CASQARLNTGELFF. DNA of the CDR3: TGTGCCTCCCAGGCCAGGTTGAACACCGGGGAGCTGTTTTTT.

V usage is TRBV30 and J usage is TRBJ2-7; D call uncertain. CDR3 length: 13 amino acids. CDR1 and CDR2 from the germline V gene are GTSNPN and SVGIG (reference sequence). V was clipped by 0 bases and J by 2 bases, with 8 bases between them. The CDR3 is CAWSVTVTYEQYF. CDR3 bases: TGTGCCTGGAGTGTTACGGTTACCTACGAGCAGTACTTC. Using reference TRBV30 and TRBJ2-7 for the parts outside the CDR3, the full variable domain is SQTIHQWPATLVQPVGSPLSLECTVEGTSNPNLYWYRQAAGRGLQLLFYSVGIGQISSEVPQNLSASRPQDRQFILSSKKLLLSDSGFYLCAWSVTVTYEQYFGPGTRLTVT.

The genes are TRBV4-1 and TRBJ2-6; D unresolved. Trimming stripped 1 base from V and 1 base from J, with 5 bases between. This CDR3 is 15 amino acids long. Germline CDR1 MGHRA, CDR2 YSYEKL. CDR3 loop: CASSQGLSGANVLTF. The CDR3 nucleotides are TGCGCCAGCAGCCAAGGGCTTTCTGGGGCCAACGTCCTGACTTTC.

This chain joins TRBV29-1 and TRBJ1-4; 9 bases are shared with TRBD1. J lost 8 bases, V lost 6 bases, and 10 bases had no gene match. Germline values: CDR1 SQVTM, CDR2 ANQGSEA. The CDR3 is 14 amino acids. DNA for the CDR3: TGCAGCGTCGTTTTGGACAGGGGAGAAGAAAAACTGTTTTTT. This encodes CSVVLDRGEEKLFF.

CDR3 region: CAISEGYEVSGELFF. CDR3 nucleotide sequence: TGTGCCATCAGTGAGGGTTATGAGGTATCCGGGGAGCTGTTTTTT. This chain links TRBV10-3 with TRBJ2-2; no clear D gene. Germline CDR1 reads ENHRY; CDR2 reads SYGVKD. Deletions cut 2 bases from V and 6 bases from J, with 13 bases between. The CDR3 length is 15 residues.

The CDR3 reads CASSQVDGATYEQYF. The CDR3 DNA is TGCGCCAGCAGCCAAGTTGACGGAGCAACCTACGAGCAGTACTTC. The chain is built from TRBV4-1 and TRBJ2-7; D gene ambiguous. The V and J ends lost 1 base and 2 bases respectively, with 12 bases between them. CDR3 length: 15 residues. Germline CDR1 and CDR2: MGHRA and YSYEKL.

This clone came up once. The rearrangement joins TRBV10-3 to TRBJ2-1, with D perhaps matching TRBD1 (6 bases). Germline V gene data show CDR1 as ENHRY and CDR2 as SYGVKD. V shed 9 bases and J shed 8 bases, with 11 bases lying between them. The CDR3 spans 11 residues. This CDR3 is CAMGPGDEQFF. CDR3 sequence (DNA): TGTGCCATGGGACCAGGGGATGAGCAGTTCTTC.

The rearrangement uses TRBV10-3 and TRBJ1-1, with 7 bases identical to TRBD1. The germline CDR1 and CDR2 sequences are ENHRY and SYGVKD. V lost 8 bases and J lost 0; bases outside the gene matches: 12. This CDR3 spans 16 amino acids. The CDR3 loop is CAISKTGALMNTEAFF. CDR3 DNA: TGTGCCATCTCTAAAACAGGGGCACTCATGAACACTGAAGCTTTCTTT.

This sequence joins TRBV9 and TRBJ1-1, with TRBD1 matching 8 bases. The V and J ends lost 3 bases and 8 bases, in that order; junction bases with no gene match: 3. This CDR3 has 12 residues. CDR1 is SGDLS and CDR2 is YYNGEE in the germline V gene. The CDR3 loop reads CASSESGGEAFF. The CDR3 nucleotides read TGTGCCAGCAGCGAATCAGGGGGCGAAGCTTTCTTT.

This clone was found once. The chain has TRBV6-4 and TRBJ1-1, with D possibly TRBD1 on 5 matching bases. Per germline, CDR1 MRHNA and CDR2 SNTAGT. V lost 4 bases to trimming and J lost 6 bases, with 9 bases between them. The CDR3 runs 12 residues. DNA for the CDR3: TGTGCCAGCAGTGCTGGGGGGGCTGAAGCTTTCTTT. This encodes CASSAGGAEAFF.

The chain has TRBV30 and TRBJ1-2; D perhaps matches TRBD1 (6 bases). The CDR3 runs to 13 residues. The V end was cut by 6 bases, the J end by 1 base, with 12 bases between. Germline V CDR1 and CDR2: GTSNPN, SVGIG (reference sequence). The CDR3 DNA sequence: TGTGCCTGTACAGGGATAGGTAACTATGGCTACACCTTC. Its translation: CACTGIGNYGYTF.

The genes are TRBV2 and TRBJ1-2, with D possibly matching TRBD1 (5 bases). Germline V lookup: CDR1 SNHLY, CDR2 FYNNEI. This CDR3 has 12 amino acids. Trimming cost V 2 bases and J 8 bases, with 9 bases left between them. The CDR3 reads CASSEQGGGYTF. The CDR3 bases are TGTGCCAGCAGTGAACAGGGAGGGGGCTACACCTTC.